The clone carrying this TCR beta chain was picked up one time. Its antigen remains unidentified. This entry is derived from a study of T cells in localized non-small cell lung cancer. Study-wide findings and caveats: In uninvolved adjacent lung, T cell clonality reached its highest value, exceeding tumor. Heterogeneity remains possible, as sequencing covered one tumor region only. Increased T cell density in blood showed an association with longer overall survival. Paired adjacent lung recovered a median around 59 of the top 100 tumor clones.

Measured with immunoSEQ multiplex PCR; TCRdb has only the in-frame clones, and not every one. Counted here are around 15,000 clones, 85% to 90% occurring once; the ten biggest clones make up around 3.6%. V shed 3 bases and J shed 4 bases, with 15 bases lying between them. The CDR3 totals 15 residues. The germline gives CDR1 SGHDT, CDR2 YYEEEE. The sample in question was peripheral blood, obtained before any cancer treatment. This chain joins TRBV5-6 and TRBJ2-3, with TRBD2 as a possible D gene (6 bases). The receptor was derived from an older male donor with stage II squamous cell lung carcinoma. Here the CDR3 DNA reads TGTGCCAGCAGCTCCTCCTCGGGACTCGCAGATACGCAGTATTTT. Translated: CASSSSSGLADTQYF.